This T cell receptor (beta chain) stems from a study of identifying expanded T cells in peripheral blood. On this clone: Its antigen is not known.

Sequenced by immunoSEQ multiplex PCR; TCRdb stores in-frame clones only, minus some. The sample contains tens of thousands of clones, around 89% of which appear only once. Study-level findings and limits: Variance in clone template counts between two-week samples significantly increased with total template count across all healthy donors.

Material: blood. The TCR comes from a person aged 18 to 75 in good health.

For the CDR3, the DNA is TGCAGCGTTGATAAGAGCTCTGGAAACACCATATATTTT. It translates to CSVDKSSGNTIYF. This chain connects TRBV29-1 to TRBJ1-3; D is undetermined. This CDR3 comprises 13 residues. CDR1 and CDR2 (germline): SQVTM, ANQGSEA. Trimming stripped 3 bases from V and 0 bases from J, with 6 bases between.